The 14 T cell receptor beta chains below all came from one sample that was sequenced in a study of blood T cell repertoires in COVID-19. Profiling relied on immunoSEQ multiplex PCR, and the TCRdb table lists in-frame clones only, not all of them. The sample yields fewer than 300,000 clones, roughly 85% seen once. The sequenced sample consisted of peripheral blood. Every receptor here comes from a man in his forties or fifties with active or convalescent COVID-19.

The CDR3 is CASSPQGPWGEAFF. In DNA, the CDR3 is TGCGCCAGCAGCCCACAGGGGCCATGGGGAGAAGCTTTCTTT. This chain uses TRBV5-1 with TRBJ1-1; 7 nucleotides line up with TRBD1. Trimming cost V 4 bases and J 8 bases; bases outside gene matches: 11. There are 14 residues in the CDR3. Germline V lookup: CDR1 SGHRS, CDR2 YFSETQ.

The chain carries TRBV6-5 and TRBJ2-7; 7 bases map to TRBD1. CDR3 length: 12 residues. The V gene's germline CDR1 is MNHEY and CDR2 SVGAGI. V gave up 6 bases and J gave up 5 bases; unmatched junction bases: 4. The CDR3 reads CASRRDRDEQYF. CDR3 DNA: TGTGCCAGCAGGCGCGACAGGGACGAGCAGTACTTC.

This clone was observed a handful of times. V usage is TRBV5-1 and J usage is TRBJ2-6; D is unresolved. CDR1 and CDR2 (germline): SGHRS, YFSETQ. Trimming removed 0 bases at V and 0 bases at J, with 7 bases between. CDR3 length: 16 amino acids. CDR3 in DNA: TGCGCCAGCAGCTTGGATGGCAGCTCTGGGGCCAACGTCCTGACTTTC. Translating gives CASSLDGSSGANVLTF.

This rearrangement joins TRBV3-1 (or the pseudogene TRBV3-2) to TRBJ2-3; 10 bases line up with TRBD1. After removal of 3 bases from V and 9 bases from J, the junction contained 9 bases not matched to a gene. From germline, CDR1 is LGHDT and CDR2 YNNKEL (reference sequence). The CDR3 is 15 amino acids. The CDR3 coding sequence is TGTGCCAGCAGCCAGAGTAGACAGGGGGCTAAGACGCAGTATTTT. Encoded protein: CASSQSRQGAKTQYF.

The CDR3, as DNA: TGTGCCAGCAGCGCCGGGACTAGCGGGAGCACAGATACGCAGTATTTT. Its protein is CASSAGTSGSTDTQYF. The chain employs TRBV9 and TRBJ2-3; 12 nucleotides align to TRBD2. Germline V gene lookup returns CDR1 SGDLS and CDR2 YYNGEE. This CDR3 has 16 residues. V shed 3 bases, J shed 0 bases, and the junction held 2 bases outside the gene matches.

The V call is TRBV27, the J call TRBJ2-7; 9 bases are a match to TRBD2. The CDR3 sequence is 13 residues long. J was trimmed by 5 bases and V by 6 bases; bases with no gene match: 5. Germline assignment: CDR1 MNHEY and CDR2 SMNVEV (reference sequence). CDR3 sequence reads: CASRLAGVHEQYF. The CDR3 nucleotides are TGTGCCAGCAGGTTAGCGGGAGTGCACGAGCAGTACTTC.

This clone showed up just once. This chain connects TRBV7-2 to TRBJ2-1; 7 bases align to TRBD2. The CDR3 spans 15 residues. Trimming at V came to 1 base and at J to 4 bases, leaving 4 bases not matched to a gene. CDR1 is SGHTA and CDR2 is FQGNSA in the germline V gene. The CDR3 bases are TGTGCCAGCAGCTTAGAGGCTAGCGGTTACAATGAGCAGTTCTTC. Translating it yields CASSLEASGYNEQFF.

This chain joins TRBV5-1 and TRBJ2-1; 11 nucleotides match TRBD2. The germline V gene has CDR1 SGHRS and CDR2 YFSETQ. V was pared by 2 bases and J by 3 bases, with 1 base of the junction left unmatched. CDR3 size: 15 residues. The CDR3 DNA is TGCGCCAGCAGCTTAGGGACTAGCGGCTACAATGAGCAGTTCTTC. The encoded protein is CASSLGTSGYNEQFF. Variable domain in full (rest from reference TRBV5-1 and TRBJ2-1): KAGVTQTPRYLIKTRGQQVTLSCSPISGHRSVSWYQQTPGQGLQFLFEYFSETQRNKGNFPGRFSGRQFSNSRSEMNVSTLELGDSALYLCASSLGTSGYNEQFFGPGTRLTVL.

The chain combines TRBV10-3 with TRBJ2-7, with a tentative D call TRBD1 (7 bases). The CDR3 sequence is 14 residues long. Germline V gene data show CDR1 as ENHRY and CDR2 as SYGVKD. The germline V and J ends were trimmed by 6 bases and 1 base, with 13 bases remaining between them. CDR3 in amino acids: CAISGGTASYEQYF. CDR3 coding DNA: TGTGCCATCAGCGGCGGGACAGCTTCCTACGAGCAGTACTTC.

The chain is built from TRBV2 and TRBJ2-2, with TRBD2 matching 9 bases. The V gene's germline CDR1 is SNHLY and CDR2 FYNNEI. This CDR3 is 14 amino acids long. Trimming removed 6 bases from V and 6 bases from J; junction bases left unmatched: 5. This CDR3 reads CASRGLAGSGELFF. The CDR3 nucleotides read TGTGCCAGCAGGGGGCTAGCGGGATCCGGGGAGCTGTTTTTT.

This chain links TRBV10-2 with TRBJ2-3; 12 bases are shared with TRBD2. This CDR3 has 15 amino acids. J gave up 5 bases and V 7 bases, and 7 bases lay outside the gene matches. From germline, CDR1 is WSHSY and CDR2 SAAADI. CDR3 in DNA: TGCGCCAGCATCCGGACTAGCGGGAACTTAGATACGCAGTATTTT. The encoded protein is CASIRTSGNLDTQYF.

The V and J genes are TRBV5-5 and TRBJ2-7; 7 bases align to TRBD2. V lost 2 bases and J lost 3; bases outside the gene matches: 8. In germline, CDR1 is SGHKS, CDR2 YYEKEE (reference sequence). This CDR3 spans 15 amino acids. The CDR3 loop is CASSLSTSTNYEQYF. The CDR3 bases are TGTGCCAGCAGCTTATCGACTAGCACCAACTACGAGCAGTACTTC. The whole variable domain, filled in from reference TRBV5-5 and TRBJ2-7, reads DAGVTQSPTHLIKTRGQQVTLRCSPISGHKSVSWYQQVLGQGPQFIFQYYEKEERGRGNFPDRFSARQFPNYSSELNVNALLLGDSALYLCASSLSTSTNYEQYFGPGTRLTVT.

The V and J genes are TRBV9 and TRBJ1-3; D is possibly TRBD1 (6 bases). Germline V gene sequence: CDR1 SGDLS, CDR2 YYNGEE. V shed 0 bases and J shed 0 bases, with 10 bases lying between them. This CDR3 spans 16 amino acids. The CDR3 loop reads CASSVGPGVSGNTIYF. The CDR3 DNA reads TGTGCCAGCAGCGTAGGCCCAGGGGTCTCTGGAAACACCATATATTTT.

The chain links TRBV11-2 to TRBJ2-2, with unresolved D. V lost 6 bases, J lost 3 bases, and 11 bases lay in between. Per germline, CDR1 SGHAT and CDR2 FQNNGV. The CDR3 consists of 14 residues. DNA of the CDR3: TGTGCCAGCAGTAGCCCCCGGCACACCGGGGAGCTGTTTTTT. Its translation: CASSSPRHTGELFF.